Given below is one TCR beta chain in context. These data originate in a study of early T cells in non-severe SARS-CoV-2 infection. The CDR3 consists of 17 residues. V dropped 7 bases and J dropped 4; count of bases not matched to a gene: 16. One entry per CDR3 protein, called by TCRdb with MiXCR from the 5' RACE reads. The sample lists about 39,000 distinct CDR3 sequences; 4.5% to 7% were seen once. This clonotype originated in an adult who was a healthcare worker with PCR-confirmed SARS-CoV-2 infection or an uninfected control (not recorded which). This chain connects TRBV12-3 or TRBV12-4 to TRBJ2-1; 7 bases line up with TRBD1. The sample in question was whole blood, obtained at baseline. The CDR3, as DNA: TGTGCCAGCACCAGGATCATAGGGGGCTATACGTACAATGAGCAGTTCTTC. This sequence encodes CASTRIIGGYTYNEQFF.